This T cell receptor beta chain was obtained from a study of cytomegalovirus exposure and HLA in healthy donors. Regarding the study as a whole: Testing in vitro showed a few CMV-associated chains specific for CMV antigens.

This clone was detected a few times. Its matching antigen is unknown. Germline CDR1 is LNHDA and CDR2 is SQIVND (reference sequence). V gave up 7 bases and J gave up 8 bases, with 8 bases separating them. The CDR3 loop spans 11 amino acids. 13 Jbeta primers and 60 Vbeta primers were used for the PCR. Clones were read by immunoSEQ multiplex PCR, and TCRdb kept only the in-frame ones, dropping some. Of 200,000 or so clones listed, roughly 76% are singletons. What was sequenced was PBMCs. This chain uses TRBV19 with TRBJ1-4; D gene unclear. The receptor's source is a woman aged 25 to 39 in good health and CMV-seropositive. The CDR3 DNA reads as TGTGCCAGTACCTCAGAAGAAAAACTGTTTTTT. Protein product: CASTSEEKLFF.